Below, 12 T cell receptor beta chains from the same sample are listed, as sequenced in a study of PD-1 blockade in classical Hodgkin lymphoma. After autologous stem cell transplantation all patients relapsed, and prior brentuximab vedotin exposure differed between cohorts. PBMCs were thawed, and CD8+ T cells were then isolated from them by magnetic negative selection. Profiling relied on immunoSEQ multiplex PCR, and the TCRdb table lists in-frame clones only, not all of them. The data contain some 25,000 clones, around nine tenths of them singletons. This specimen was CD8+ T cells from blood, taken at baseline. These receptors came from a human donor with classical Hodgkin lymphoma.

The CDR3 loop is CASSLSVVGNNEQFF. The DNA for the CDR3 is TGTGCCAGCAGCCTCTCGGTGGTGGGGAACAATGAGCAGTTCTTC. V usage is TRBV27 and J usage is TRBJ2-1; D remains unclear. Germline V gives CDR1 MNHEY, CDR2 SMNVEV (reference sequence). V dropped 6 bases and J dropped 5 bases, with 17 bases sitting between them. The CDR3 has 15 residues.

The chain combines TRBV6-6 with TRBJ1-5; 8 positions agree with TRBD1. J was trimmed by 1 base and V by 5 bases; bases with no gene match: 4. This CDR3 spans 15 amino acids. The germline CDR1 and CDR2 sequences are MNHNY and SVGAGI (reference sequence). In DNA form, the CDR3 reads TGTGCCAGCAGTAGGAGACAGGGGAGCAATCAGCCCCAGCATTTT. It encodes CASSRRQGSNQPQHF.

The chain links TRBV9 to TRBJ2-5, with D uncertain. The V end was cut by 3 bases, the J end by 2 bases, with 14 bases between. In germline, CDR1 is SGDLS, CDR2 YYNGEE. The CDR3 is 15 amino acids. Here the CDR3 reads CASSASGSGQETQYF. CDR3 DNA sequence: TGTGCCAGCAGCGCGTCCGGGTCCGGACAAGAGACCCAGTACTTC.

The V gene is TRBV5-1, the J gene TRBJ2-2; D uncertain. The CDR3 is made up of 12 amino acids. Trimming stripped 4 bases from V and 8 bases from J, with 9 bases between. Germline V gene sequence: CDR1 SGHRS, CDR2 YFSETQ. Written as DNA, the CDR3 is TGCGCCAGCAGCCTTCGTCCGGGGGAGCTGTTTTTT. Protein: CASSLRPGELFF.

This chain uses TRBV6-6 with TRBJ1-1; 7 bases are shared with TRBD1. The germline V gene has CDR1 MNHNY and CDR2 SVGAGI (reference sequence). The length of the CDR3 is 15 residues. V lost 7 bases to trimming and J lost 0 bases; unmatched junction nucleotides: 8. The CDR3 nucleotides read TGTGCCAGCACCAACCCACAGGGGTTGAACACTGAAGCTTTCTTT. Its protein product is CASTNPQGLNTEAFF.

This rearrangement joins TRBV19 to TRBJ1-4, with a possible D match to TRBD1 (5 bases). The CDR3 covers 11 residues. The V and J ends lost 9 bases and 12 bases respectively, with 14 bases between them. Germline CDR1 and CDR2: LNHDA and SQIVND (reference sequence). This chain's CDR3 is CASMGGVQLFF. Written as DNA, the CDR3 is TGTGCCAGCATGGGAGGGGTGCAACTGTTTTTT.

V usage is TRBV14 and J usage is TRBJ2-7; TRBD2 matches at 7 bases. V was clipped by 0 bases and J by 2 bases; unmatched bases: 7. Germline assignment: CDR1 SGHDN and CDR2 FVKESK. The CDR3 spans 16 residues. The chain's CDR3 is CASSQEGASGTYEQYF. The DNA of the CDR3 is TGTGCCAGCAGCCAAGAAGGAGCTAGCGGTACCTACGAGCAGTACTTC.

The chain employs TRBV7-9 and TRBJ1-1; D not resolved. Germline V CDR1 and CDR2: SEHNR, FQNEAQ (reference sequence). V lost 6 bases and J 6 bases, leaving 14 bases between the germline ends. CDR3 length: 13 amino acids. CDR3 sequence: CASSPRYGAEAFF. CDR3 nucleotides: TGTGCCAGCAGTCCAAGATACGGGGCTGAAGCTTTCTTT. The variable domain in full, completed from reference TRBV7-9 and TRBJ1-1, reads DTGVSQNPRHKITKRGQNVTFRCDPISEHNRLYWYRQTLGQGPEFLTYFQNEAQLEKSRLLSDRFSAERPKGSFSTLEIQRTEQGDSAMYLCASSPRYGAEAFFGQGTRLTVV.

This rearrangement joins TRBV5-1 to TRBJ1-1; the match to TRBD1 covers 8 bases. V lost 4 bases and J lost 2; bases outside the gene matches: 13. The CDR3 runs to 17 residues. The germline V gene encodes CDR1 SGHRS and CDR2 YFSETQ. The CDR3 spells CASSPGQGGVSNTEAFF. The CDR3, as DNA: TGCGCCAGCAGCCCAGGACAGGGAGGGGTTTCTAACACTGAAGCTTTCTTT.

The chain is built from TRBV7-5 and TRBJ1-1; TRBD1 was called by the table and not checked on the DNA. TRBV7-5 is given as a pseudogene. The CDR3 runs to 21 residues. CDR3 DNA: TGTGTCAGAAGCTTTAGGGGTCCGGGACAGGGGAGGCCGTTCATGAACACTGAAGCTTTCTTT. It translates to CVRSFRGPGQGRPFMNTEAFF.

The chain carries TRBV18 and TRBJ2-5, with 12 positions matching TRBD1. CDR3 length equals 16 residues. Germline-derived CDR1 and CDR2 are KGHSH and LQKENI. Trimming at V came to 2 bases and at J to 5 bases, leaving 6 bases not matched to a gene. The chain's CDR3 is CASSPNRDRGQETQYF. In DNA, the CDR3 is TGTGCCAGCTCACCAAACCGGGACAGGGGGCAGGAGACCCAGTACTTC.

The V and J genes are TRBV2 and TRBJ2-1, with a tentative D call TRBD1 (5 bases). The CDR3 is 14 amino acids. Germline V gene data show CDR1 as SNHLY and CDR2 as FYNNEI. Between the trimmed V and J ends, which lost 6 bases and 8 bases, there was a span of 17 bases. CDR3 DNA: TGTGCCAGCAGCGACGGCAACAGGTCCGATGAGCAGTTCTTC. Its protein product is CASSDGNRSDEQFF.